Included here is one T cell receptor (beta chain) sequence, with context. This clone's antigen is unknown. No qualities accompany the bases; no much larger clone lies one base away. The sample originates from a study of T cell repertoires and leukemia-associated antigens (dated by TCRdb to the late 2010s). Turning to the overall study: Per sample, about 5.1 to 6.6 million read pairs and roughly 3 to 5.0 million effective reads were obtained, for roughly 16 million effective reads in total. The study aimed to identify which antigen a TCR Vbeta21 clone previously found in CML patients recognizes, using in vitro peptide stimulation of healthy T cells.

TRIzol reagent was used to extract total RNA from the cultured T cells. 5' rapid amplification of cDNA ends (5'RACE) was the method used to amplify TCRbeta libraries from the RNA. Library concentration and integrity were checked with Qubit, an Agilent instrument, and quantitative PCR before sequencing. A commercial service provider sequenced the qualified libraries on Illumina HiSeq or MiSeq. In the paper's pipeline: TCR sequences in each sample were identified using MiXCR version 1.8.2. For a clone to be considered qualified, a CDR3 longer than four amino acids, an in-frame nucleotide length, and the absence of a stop codon were required. A read containing the complete CDR3 structure was counted as an effective read. RT-PCR with 24 Vbeta primers, GeneScan spectratyping, and Sanger sequencing were used to validate the expanded clones. The raw public data were reprocessed by TCRdb itself: fastp quality trimming at Q25, MiXCR clonotype calling, in-frame beta chains only. CDR3 protein sequences are deduplicated, and each keeps its most common genes and DNA. TCRdb, not the original authors, processed these V and J calls. The sample contains 12,000 to 15,000 distinct CDR3 sequences, over 30% of them found a single time. About a tenth of the sample is held by the ten biggest clonotypes.

The cysteine opens and the phenylalanine closes a CDR3 of 14 amino acids. The retained sequence is limited to the CDR3, 42 bases, with the frame set at the first base. The V and J ends are trimmed by 4 bases and 0 bases, leaving 10 bases between them. CDR1 and CDR2 are read off the germline V gene (reference sequence) as SGHNT and YYREEE. The research as a whole found: The antigen specificity and function of the expanded clones were not directly tested, and further investigation of both was required. Across the four groups, there were no significant differences in the numbers of Vbeta genes (approximately 61), Jbeta genes (roughly 15), VDJ rearrangements, or unique CDR3s.

As a first step, the CD3+ T cells were left to rest overnight in RPMI 1640 lacking fetal bovine serum, at under 3 million cells/mL. Following the manufacturer's instructions, MACS immunomagnetic beads were used to pull CD3+ T cells out of the PBMCs. The rearrangement combines TRBV5-4 with TRBJ1-2; the D region possibly corresponds to TRBD1 (5 bases align). Sequencing input: CD3+ T cells sorted from blood and cultured. The TCR originated in a female donor in good health. In nucleotide form, the sequence is TGTGCCAGCAGCCGGGACGCAGCTAACTATGGCTACACCTTC. Its amino acids are CASSRDAANYGYTF. The full variable domain, completed from the reference TRBV5-4 and TRBJ1-2 proteins outside the CDR3, reads ETGVTQSPTHLIKTRGQQVTLRCSSQSGHNTVSWYQQALGQGPQFIFQYYREEENGRGNFPPRFSGLQFPNYSSELNVNALELDDSALYLCASSRDAANYGYTFGSGTRLTVV.